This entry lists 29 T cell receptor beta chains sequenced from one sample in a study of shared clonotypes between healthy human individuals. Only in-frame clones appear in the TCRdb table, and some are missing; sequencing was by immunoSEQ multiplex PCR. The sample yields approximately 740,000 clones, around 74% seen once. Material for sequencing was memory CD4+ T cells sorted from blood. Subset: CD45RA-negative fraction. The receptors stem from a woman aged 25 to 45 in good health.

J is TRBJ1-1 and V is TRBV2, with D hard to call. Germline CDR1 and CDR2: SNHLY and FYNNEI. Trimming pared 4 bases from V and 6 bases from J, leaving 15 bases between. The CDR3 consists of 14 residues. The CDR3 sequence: CASSARTALSEAFF. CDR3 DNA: TGTGCCAGCAGTGCAAGGACTGCTTTATCTGAAGCTTTCTTT.

The CDR3 is CASSTSPNEQYF. CDR3 DNA: TGTGCCAGTAGTACATCTCCTAACGAGCAGTACTTC. This chain joins TRBV19 and TRBJ2-5; D call uncertain. The J call could be wrong; TRBJ2-7 is a better fit for the DNA end. Germline loops: CDR1 LNHDA, CDR2 SQIVND (reference sequence). This CDR3 has 12 amino acids.

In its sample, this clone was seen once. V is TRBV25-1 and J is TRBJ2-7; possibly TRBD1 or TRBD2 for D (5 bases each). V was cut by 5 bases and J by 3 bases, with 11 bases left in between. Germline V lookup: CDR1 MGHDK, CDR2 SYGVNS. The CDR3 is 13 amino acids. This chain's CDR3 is CASSRGDYYEQYF. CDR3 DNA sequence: TGTGCCAGCAGTAGGGGAGACTACTACGAGCAGTACTTC.

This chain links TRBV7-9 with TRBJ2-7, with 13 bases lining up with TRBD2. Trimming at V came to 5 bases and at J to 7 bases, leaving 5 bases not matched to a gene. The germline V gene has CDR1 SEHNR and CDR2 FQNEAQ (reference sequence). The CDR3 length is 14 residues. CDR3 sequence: CASSRTSGSGEQYF. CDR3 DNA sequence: TGTGCCAGCAGCAGGACTAGCGGGAGTGGGGAGCAGTACTTC.

CDR3 region: CASSLGPGIAQPQHF. The CDR3 DNA is TGTGCCAGCAGCTTAGGCCCGGGAATAGCTCAGCCCCAGCATTTT. The chain couples TRBV7-2 to TRBJ1-5; D remains ambiguous. The germline CDR1 and CDR2 sequences are SGHTA and FQGNSA. The CDR3 is made up of 15 amino acids. V lost 1 base, J lost 6 bases, and 13 bases lay in between.

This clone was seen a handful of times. CDR3 nucleotides: TGCGCCAGCAGCTTGGAGGCAGCAAACTACGAGCAGTACTTC. Its translation is CASSLEAANYEQYF. The chain has TRBV5-1 and TRBJ2-7, with D hard to call. Between the trimmed V and J ends, which lost 0 bases and 3 bases, there was a span of 10 bases. CDR1 is SGHRS, CDR2 YFSETQ, per germline. The CDR3 extends over 14 amino acids.

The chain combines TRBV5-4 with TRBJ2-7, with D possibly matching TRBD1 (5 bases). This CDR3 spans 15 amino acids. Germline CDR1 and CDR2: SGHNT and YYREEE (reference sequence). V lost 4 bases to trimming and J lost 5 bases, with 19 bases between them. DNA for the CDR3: TGTGCCAGCAGCGCCCCAGGGAAGAGGCAGGACGAGCAGTACTTC. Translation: CASSAPGKRQDEQYF.

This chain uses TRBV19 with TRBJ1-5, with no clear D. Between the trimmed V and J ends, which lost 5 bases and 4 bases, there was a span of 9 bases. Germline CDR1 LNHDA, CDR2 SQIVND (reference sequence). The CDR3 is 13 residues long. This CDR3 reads CASSLLLNQPQHF. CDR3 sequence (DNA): TGTGCCAGTAGTCTACTCCTGAATCAGCCCCAGCATTTT.

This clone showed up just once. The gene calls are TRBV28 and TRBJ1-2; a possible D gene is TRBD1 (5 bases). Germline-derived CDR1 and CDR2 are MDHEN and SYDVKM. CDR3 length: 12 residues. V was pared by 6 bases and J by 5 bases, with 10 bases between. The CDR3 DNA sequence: TGTGCCAGCAGGGACGCAGGGTATGGCTACACCTTC. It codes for CASRDAGYGYTF.

DNA of the CDR3: TGTGCCAGTAACCCGGACAGACCTGGAAACACCATATATTTT. Protein product: CASNPDRPGNTIYF. This chain links TRBV19 with TRBJ1-3; weak D call: TRBD1 (6 bases). Germline assignment: CDR1 LNHDA and CDR2 SQIVND (reference sequence). This CDR3 has 14 residues. V lost 7 bases, J lost 2 bases, and 12 bases lay in between.

The DNA for the CDR3 is TGTGCCAGCAGCCAGGCGGACGGGAGCTCCTACGAGCAGTACTTC. It encodes CASSQADGSSYEQYF. J is TRBJ2-7 and V is TRBV4-2; TRBD2 might be the D (6 bases). Germline assignment: CDR1 LGHNA and CDR2 YNFKEQ. V dropped 3 bases and J dropped 0 bases, with 12 bases sitting between them. This CDR3 spans 15 amino acids.

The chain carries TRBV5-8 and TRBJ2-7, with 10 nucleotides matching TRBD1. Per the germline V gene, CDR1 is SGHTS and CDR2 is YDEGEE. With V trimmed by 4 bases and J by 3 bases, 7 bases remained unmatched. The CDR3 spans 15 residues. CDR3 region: CASSPRGDRGYEQYF. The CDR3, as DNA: TGTGCCAGCAGCCCCAGAGGGGACAGGGGCTACGAGCAGTACTTC.

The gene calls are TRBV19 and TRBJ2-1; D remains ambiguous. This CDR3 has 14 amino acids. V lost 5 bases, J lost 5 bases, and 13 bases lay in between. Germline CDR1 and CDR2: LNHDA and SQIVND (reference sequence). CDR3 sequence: CASSRATGHNEQFF. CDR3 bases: TGTGCCAGTAGTCGGGCTACCGGGCACAATGAGCAGTTCTTC.

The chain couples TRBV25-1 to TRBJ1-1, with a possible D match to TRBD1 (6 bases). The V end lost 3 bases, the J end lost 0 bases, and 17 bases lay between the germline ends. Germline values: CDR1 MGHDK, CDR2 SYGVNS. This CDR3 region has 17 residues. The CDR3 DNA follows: TGTGCCAGCAGTGAGAGGGGGTGGGGGAGATTGAACACTGAAGCTTTCTTT. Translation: CASSERGWGRLNTEAFF.

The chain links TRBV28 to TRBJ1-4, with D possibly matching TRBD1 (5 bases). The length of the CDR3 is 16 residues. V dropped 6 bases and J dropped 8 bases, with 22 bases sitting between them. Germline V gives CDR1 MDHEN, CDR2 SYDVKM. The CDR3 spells CASSILGRAREEKLFF. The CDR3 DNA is TGTGCCAGCAGCATATTGGGACGGGCCCGAGAGGAAAAACTGTTTTTT.

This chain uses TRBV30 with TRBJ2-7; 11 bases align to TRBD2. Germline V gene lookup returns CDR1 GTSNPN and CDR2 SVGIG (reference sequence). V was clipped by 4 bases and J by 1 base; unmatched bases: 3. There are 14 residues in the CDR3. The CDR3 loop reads CAWMRTSGSYEQYF. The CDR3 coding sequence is TGTGCCTGGATGAGGACTAGCGGGTCCTACGAGCAGTACTTC.

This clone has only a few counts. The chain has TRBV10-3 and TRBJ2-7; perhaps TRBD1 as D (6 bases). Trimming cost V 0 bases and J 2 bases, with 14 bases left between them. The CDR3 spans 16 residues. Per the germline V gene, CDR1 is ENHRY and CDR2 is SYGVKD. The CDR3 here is CAISESAGEKAYEQYF. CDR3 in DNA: TGTGCCATCAGTGAGTCAGCAGGGGAGAAAGCCTACGAGCAGTACTTC.

CDR3 region: CASSFGGSGANVLTF. The CDR3 region has the DNA TGTGCCAGCAGCTTCGGGGGATCCGGGGCCAACGTCCTGACTTTC. The V gene is TRBV11-3, the J gene TRBJ2-6; tentatively, D is TRBD2 (6 bases). The CDR3 length is 15 residues. Germline CDR1 reads SGHNT; CDR2 reads YENEEA. With 3 bases removed from V and 4 bases from J, the gap between germline ends came to 10 bases.

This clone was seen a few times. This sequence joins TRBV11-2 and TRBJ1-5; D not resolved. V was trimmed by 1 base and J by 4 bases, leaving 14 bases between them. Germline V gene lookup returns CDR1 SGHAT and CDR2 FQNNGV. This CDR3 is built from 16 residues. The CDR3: CASSLGYGFENQPQHF. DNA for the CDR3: TGTGCCAGCAGCTTAGGTTACGGGTTTGAAAATCAGCCCCAGCATTTT.

The CDR3 DNA reads TGTGCCAGCAGCCGACCCGACAGTGGGGGGAAAAAACTGTTTTTT. Amino acid sequence: CASSRPDSGGKKLFF. The chain carries TRBV4-2 and TRBJ1-4; TRBD1 is a possible D gene (5 bases). CDR3 size: 15 residues. Per germline, CDR1 LGHNA and CDR2 YNFKEQ. V lost 4 bases, J lost 9 bases, and 18 bases lay in between.

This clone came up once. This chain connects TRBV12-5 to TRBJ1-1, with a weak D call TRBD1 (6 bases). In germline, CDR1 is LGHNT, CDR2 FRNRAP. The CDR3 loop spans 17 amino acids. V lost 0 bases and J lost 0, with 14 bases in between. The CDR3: CASGLVHTGTMNTEAFF. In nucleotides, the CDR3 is TGTGCTAGTGGTTTGGTACACACAGGGACTATGAACACTGAAGCTTTCTTT.

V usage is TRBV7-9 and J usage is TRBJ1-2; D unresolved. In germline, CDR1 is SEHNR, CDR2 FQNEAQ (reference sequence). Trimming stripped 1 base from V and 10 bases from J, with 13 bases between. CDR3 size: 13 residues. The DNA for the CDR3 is TGTGCCAGCAGCTTAGGGACGGCCGAGGTCTACACCTTC. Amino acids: CASSLGTAEVYTF. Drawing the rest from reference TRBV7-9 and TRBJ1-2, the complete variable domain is DTGVSQNPRHKITKRGQNVTFRCDPISEHNRLYWYRQTLGQGPEFLTYFQNEAQLEKSRLLSDRFSAERPKGSFSTLEIQRTEQGDSAMYLCASSLGTAEVYTFGSGTRLTVV.

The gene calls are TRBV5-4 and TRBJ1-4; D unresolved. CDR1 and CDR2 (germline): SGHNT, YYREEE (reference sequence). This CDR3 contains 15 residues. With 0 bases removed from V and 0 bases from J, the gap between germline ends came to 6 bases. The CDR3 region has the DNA TGTGCCAGCAGCTTGGGCACATCAACTAATGAAAAACTGTTTTTT. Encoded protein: CASSLGTSTNEKLFF. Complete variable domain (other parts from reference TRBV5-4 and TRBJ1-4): ETGVTQSPTHLIKTRGQQVTLRCSSQSGHNTVSWYQQALGQGPQFIFQYYREEENGRGNFPPRFSGLQFPNYSSELNVNALELDDSALYLCASSLGTSTNEKLFFGSGTQLSVL.

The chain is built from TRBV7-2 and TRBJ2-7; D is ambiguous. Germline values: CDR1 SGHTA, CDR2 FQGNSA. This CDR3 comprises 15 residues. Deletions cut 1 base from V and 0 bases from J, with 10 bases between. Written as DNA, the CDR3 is TGTGCCAGCAGCTTAGGGGCAGTGAGCTCCTACGAGCAGTACTTC. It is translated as CASSLGAVSSYEQYF. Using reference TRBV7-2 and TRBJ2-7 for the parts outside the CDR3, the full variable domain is GAGVSQSPSNKVTEKGKDVELRCDPISGHTALYWYRQSLGQGLEFLIYFQGNSAPDKSGLPSDRFSAERTGGSVSTLTIQRTQQEDSAVYLCASSLGAVSSYEQYFGPGTRLTVT.

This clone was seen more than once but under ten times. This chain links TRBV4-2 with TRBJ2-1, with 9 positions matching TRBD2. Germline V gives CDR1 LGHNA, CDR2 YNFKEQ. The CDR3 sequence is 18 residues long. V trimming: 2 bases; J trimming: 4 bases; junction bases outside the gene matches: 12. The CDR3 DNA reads TGTGCCAGCAGCCAACCGACACCACTAGCGGGTGTATACAATGAGCAGTTCTTC. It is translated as CASSQPTPLAGVYNEQFF.

CDR3 bases: TGTGCCAGCAGCTCACAGGGGGCGCGGAACGAGCAGTACTTC. Its protein product is CASSSQGARNEQYF. The genes are TRBV7-6 and TRBJ2-7; 9 bases are a match to TRBD1. The CDR3 sequence is 14 residues long. The J segment lost 5 bases and the V segment lost 4 bases, leaving 6 bases of the junction unmatched. Germline CDR1 SGHVS, CDR2 FNYEAQ.

CDR3 residues: CASSPEGGLAYGYTF. The CDR3 nucleotides are TGTGCCAGCAGCCCCGAGGGGGGGTTGGCCTATGGCTACACCTTC. V and J are TRBV7-3 and TRBJ1-2, with D possibly matching TRBD1 (6 bases). CDR3 length: 15 residues. V shed 5 bases and J shed 4 bases, with 17 bases lying between them. The germline V gene encodes CDR1 SGHTA and CDR2 FQGTGA.

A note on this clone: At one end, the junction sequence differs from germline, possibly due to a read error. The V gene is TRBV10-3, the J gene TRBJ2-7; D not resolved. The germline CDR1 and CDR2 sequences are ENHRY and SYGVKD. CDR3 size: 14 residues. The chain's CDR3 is CATSESRQFYEQYF. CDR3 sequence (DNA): TGTGCCACCAGTGAGTCGAGGCAATTCTACGAGCAGTACTTC.

CDR3 sequence (DNA): TGTGCCAGCAGCCAAGGGCCGGATTACGAGCAGTACTTC. It encodes CASSQGPDYEQYF. V is TRBV7-7 and J is TRBJ2-7, with D uncertain. Germline V gives CDR1 SSHAT, CDR2 FNYEAQ (reference sequence). CDR3 length equals 13 residues. Trimming took 5 bases from V and 4 from J, leaving 12 bases between them.